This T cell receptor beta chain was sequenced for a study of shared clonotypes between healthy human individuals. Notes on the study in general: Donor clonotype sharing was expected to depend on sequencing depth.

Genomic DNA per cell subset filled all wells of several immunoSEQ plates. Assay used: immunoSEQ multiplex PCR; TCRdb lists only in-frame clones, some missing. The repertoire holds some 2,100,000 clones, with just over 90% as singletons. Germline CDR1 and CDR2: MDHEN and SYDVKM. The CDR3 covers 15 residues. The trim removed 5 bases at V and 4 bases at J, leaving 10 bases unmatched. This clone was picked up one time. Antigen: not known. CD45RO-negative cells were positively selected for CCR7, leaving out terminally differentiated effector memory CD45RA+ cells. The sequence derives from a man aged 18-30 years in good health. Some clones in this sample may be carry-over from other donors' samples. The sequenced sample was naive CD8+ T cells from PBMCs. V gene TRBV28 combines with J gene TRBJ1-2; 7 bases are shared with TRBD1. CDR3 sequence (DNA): TGTGCCAGCAGTACAGAGGGGGCGCGGGTCTATGGCTACACCTTC. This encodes CASSTEGARVYGYTF.